One and the same sample provided the 2 T cell receptor beta chains below, sequenced in a study of PD-L1 blockade in urothelial cancer. Time point indicated: pretreatment peripheral blood. TCRdb keeps only in-frame clones here, not all; method: immunoSEQ multiplex PCR. Among approximately 86,000 clones, approximately 80% were seen once, and the ten largest hold under 8.5%. Sample: PBMCs, taken around atezolizumab (anti-PD-L1) treatment. The receptors derive from a man aged 40-55 years with urothelial cancer.

This clone was recorded a few times. This chain connects TRBV28 to TRBJ1-2; 8 bases match TRBD1. The CDR3 extends over 17 amino acids. V lost 2 bases and J lost 5; bases outside the gene matches: 13. Germline lookup yields CDR1 MDHEN and CDR2 SYDVKM. Here the CDR3 DNA reads TGTGCCAGCAGTTTAGTCGGGACAGGAGGCTACTCATATGGCTACACCTTC. This gives the protein CASSLVGTGGYSYGYTF.

This clone was recorded a few times. This rearrangement joins TRBV5-1 to TRBJ1-1; a possible D gene is TRBD1 (6 bases). The germline V gene encodes CDR1 SGHRS and CDR2 YFSETQ. V was pared by 4 bases and J by 11 bases, with 21 bases between. CDR3 length equals 14 residues. The CDR3 loop is CASSAVPNREGAFF. CDR3 nucleotides: TGCGCCAGCAGCGCGGTACCTAACAGGGAAGGGGCTTTCTTT.